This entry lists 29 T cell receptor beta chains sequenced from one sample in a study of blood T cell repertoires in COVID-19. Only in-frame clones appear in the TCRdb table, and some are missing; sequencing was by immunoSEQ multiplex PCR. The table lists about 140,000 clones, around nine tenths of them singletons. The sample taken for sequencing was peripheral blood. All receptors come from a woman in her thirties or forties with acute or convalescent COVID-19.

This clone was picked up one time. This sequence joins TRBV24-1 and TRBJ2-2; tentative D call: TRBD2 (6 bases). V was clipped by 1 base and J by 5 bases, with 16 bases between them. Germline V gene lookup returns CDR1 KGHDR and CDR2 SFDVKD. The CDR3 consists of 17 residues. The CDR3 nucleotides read TGTGCCACCAGTGATTTCGGGACTCCTCCGGGGACCGGGGAGCTGTTTTTT. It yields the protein CATSDFGTPPGTGELFF.

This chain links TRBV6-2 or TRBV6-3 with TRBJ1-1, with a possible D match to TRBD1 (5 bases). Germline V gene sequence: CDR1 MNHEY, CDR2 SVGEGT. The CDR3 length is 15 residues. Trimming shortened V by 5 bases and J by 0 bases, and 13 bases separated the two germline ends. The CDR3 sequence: CASSHRINLNTEAFF. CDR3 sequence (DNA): TGTGCCAGCAGTCACAGGATTAACTTGAACACTGAAGCTTTCTTT.

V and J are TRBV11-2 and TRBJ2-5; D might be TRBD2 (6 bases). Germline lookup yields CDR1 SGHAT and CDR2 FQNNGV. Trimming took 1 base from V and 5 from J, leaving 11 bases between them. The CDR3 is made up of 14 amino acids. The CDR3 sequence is CASSLGRLAETQYF. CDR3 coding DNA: TGTGCCAGCAGCTTAGGGCGGCTAGCGGAGACCCAGTACTTC.

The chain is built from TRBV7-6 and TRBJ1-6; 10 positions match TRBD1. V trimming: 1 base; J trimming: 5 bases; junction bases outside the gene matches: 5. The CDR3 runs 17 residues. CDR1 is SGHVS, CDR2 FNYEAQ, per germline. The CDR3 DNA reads TGTGCCAGCAGCTTAGACGGGACAGGGGTAAATAATTCACCCCTCCACTTT. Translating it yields CASSLDGTGVNNSPLHF.

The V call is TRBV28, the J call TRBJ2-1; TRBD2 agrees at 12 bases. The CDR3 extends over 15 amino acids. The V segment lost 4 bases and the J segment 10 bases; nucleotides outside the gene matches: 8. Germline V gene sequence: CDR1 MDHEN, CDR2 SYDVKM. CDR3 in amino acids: CASSSQTSGRLEQFF. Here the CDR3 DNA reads TGTGCCAGCAGTTCCCAGACTAGCGGGAGATTAGAGCAGTTCTTC. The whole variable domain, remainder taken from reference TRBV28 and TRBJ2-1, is DVKVTQSSRYLVKRTGEKVFLECVQDMDHENMFWYRQDPGLGLRLIYFSYDVKMKEKGDIPEGYSVSREKKERFSLILESASTNQTSMYLCASSSQTSGRLEQFFGPGTRLTVL.

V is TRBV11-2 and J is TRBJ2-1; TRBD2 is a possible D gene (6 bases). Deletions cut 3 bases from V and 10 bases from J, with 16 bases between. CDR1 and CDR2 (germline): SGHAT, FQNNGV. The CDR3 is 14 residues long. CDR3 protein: CASSFGSETREQFF. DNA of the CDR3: TGTGCCAGCAGCTTCGGTTCCGAGACTAGAGAGCAGTTCTTC.

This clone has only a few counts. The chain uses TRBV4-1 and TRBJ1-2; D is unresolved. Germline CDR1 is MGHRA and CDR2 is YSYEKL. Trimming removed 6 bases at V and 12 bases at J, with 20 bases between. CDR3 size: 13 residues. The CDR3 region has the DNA TGCGCCAGCAGTCCGGAGGGAGGGCCCGCGAACACCTTC. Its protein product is CASSPEGGPANTF.

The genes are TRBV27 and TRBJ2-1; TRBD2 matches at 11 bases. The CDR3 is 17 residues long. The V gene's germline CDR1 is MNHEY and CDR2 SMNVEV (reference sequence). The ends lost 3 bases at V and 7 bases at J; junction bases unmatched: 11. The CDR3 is CASSFFPLAGGANEQFF. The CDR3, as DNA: TGTGCCAGCAGTTTCTTCCCCCTAGCGGGAGGCGCTAATGAGCAGTTCTTC.

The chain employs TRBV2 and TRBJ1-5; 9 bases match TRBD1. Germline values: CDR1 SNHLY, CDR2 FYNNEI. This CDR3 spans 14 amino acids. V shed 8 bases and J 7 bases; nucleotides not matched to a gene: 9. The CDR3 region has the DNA TGTGCCAGCGCCCGGACAGGGGCGAAGCAGCCCCAGCATTTT. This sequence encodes CASARTGAKQPQHF.

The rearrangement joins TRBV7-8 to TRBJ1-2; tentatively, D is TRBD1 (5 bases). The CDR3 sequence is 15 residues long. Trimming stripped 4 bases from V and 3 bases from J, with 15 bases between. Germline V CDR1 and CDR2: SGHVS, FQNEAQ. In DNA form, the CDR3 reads TGTGCCAGCAGCTCCCCCGCGGGAGGGGACTATGGCTACACCTTC. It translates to CASSSPAGGDYGYTF.

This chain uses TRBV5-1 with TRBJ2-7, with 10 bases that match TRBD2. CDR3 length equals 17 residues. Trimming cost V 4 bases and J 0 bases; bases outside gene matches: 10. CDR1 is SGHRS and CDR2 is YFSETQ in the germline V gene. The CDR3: CASSLYGLAVSSYEQYF. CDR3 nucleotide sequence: TGCGCCAGCAGCCTTTACGGACTAGCGGTTAGCTCCTACGAGCAGTACTTC.

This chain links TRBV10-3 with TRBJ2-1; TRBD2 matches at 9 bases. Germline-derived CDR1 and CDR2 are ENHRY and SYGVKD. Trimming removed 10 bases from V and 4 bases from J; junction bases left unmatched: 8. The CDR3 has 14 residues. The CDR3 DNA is TGTGCCAGCTCTAGCGGGATAATGTACAATGAGCAGTTCTTC. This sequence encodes CASSSGIMYNEQFF.

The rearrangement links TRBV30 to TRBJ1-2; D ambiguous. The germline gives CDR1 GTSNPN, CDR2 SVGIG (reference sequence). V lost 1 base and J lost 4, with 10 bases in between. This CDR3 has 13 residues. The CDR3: CAWSAGLLYGYTF. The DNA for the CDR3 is TGTGCCTGGAGTGCCGGACTGCTCTATGGCTACACCTTC.

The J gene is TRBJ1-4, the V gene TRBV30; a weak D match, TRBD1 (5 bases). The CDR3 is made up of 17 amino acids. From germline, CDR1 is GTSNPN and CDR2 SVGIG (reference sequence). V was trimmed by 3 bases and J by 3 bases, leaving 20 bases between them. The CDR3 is CAWREGPSEKANEKLFF. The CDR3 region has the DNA TGTGCCTGGAGGGAGGGGCCCTCTGAAAAGGCTAATGAAAAACTGTTTTTT.

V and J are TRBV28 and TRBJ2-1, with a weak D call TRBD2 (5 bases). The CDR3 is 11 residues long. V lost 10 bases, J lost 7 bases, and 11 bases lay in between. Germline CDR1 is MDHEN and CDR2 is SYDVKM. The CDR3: CATTRGNEQFF. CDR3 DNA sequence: TGTGCCACCACACGAGGGAATGAGCAGTTCTTC.

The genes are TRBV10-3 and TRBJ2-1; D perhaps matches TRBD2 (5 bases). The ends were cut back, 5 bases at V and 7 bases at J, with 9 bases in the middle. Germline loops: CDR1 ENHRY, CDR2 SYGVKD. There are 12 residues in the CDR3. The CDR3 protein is CAISPTRNEQFF. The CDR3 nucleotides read TGTGCCATCAGTCCCACTAGGAATGAGCAGTTCTTC.

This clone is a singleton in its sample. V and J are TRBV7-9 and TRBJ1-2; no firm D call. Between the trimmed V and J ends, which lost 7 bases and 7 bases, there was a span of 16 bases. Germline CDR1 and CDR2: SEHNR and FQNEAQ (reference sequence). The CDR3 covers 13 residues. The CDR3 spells CASTMLIVGGYTF. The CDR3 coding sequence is TGTGCCAGCACCATGCTTATAGTTGGTGGCTACACCTTC.

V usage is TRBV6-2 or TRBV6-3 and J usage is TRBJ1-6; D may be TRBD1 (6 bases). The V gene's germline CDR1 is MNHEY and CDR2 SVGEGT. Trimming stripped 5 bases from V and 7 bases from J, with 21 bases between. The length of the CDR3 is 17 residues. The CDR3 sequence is CASSPPRGRAENSPLHF. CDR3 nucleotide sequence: TGTGCCAGCAGTCCCCCGAGGGGGAGGGCTGAAAATTCACCCCTCCACTTT.

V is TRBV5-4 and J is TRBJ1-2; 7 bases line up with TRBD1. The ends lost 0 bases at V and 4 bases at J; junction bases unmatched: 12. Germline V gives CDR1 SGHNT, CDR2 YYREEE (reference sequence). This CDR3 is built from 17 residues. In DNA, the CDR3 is TGTGCCAGCAGCTTGGGGGTGACAGGGCTCTCCGTCTATGGCTACACCTTC. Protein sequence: CASSLGVTGLSVYGYTF. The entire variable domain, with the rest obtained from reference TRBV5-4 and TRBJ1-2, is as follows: ETGVTQSPTHLIKTRGQQVTLRCSSQSGHNTVSWYQQALGQGPQFIFQYYREEENGRGNFPPRFSGLQFPNYSSELNVNALELDDSALYLCASSLGVTGLSVYGYTFGSGTRLTVV.

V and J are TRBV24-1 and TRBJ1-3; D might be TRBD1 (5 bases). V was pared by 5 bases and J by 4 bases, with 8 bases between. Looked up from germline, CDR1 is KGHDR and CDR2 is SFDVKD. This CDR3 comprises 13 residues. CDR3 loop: CATSGGTGNTIYF. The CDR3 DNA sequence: TGTGCCACCAGTGGCGGGACCGGAAACACCATATATTTT.

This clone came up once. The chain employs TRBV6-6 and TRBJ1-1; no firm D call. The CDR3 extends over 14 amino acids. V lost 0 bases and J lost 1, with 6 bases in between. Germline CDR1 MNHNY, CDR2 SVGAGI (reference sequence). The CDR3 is CASSYSPGNTEAFF. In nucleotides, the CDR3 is TGTGCCAGCAGTTACTCGCCGGGGAACACTGAAGCTTTCTTT.

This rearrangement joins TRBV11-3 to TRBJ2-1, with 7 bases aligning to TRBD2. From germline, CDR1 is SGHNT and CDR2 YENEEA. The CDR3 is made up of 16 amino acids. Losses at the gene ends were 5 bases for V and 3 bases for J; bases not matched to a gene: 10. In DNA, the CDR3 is TGTGCCAGCAGCCCAGAAGGAGAGCGGGGCTACAATGAGCAGTTCTTC. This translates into CASSPEGERGYNEQFF.

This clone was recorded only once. This CDR3 is CASSLDSRAGELFF. The CDR3 DNA sequence: TGTGCCAGCAGCTTAGATTCCCGGGCCGGGGAGCTGTTTTTT. The chain uses TRBV7-8 and TRBJ2-2, with no clear D. This CDR3 is 14 amino acids long. The V end was cut by 1 base, the J end by 6 bases, with 9 bases between. Germline assignment: CDR1 SGHVS and CDR2 FQNEAQ.

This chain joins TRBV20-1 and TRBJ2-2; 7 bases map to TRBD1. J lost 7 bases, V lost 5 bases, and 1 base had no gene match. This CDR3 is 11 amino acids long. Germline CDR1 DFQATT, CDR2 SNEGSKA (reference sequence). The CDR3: CSAGTDGELFF. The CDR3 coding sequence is TGCAGTGCTGGGACAGACGGGGAGCTGTTTTTT.

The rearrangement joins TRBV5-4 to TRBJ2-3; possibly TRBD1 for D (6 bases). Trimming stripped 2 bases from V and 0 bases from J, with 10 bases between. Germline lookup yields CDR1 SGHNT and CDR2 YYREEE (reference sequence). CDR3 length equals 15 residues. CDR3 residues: CASSFPGASTDTQYF. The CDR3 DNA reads TGTGCCAGCAGCTTTCCAGGGGCTAGCACAGATACGCAGTATTTT.

DNA for the CDR3: TGTGCCAGCAGTAAAGGACAGGAGAGTAACTATGGCTACACCTTC. This codes for CASSKGQESNYGYTF. The genes are TRBV7-2 and TRBJ1-2, with TRBD1 matching over 7 bases. Germline CDR1 is SGHTA and CDR2 is FQGNSA. V trimming: 6 bases; J trimming: 1 base; junction bases outside the gene matches: 8. The CDR3 has 15 residues. The full variable domain, completed using reference TRBV7-2 and TRBJ1-2, is GAGVSQSPSNKVTEKGKDVELRCDPISGHTALYWYRQSLGQGLEFLIYFQGNSAPDKSGLPSDRFSAERTGGSVSTLTIQRTQQEDSAVYLCASSKGQESNYGYTFGSGTRLTVV.

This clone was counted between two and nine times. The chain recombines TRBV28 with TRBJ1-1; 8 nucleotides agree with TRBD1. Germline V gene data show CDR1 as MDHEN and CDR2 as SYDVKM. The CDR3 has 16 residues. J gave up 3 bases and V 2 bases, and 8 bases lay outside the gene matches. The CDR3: CASSLPLGQGDTEAFF. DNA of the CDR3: TGTGCCAGCAGTTTACCGCTAGGACAGGGAGACACTGAAGCTTTCTTT.

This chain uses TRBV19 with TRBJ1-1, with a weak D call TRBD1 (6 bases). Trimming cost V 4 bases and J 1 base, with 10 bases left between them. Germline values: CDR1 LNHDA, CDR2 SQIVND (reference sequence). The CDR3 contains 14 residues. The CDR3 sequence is CASSTRGWNTEAFF. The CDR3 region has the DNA TGTGCCAGTAGTACCAGGGGTTGGAACACTGAAGCTTTCTTT.

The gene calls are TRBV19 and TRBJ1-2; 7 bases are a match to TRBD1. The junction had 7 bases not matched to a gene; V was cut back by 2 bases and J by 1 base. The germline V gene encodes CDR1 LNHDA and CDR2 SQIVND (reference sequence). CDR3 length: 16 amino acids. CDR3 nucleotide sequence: TGTGCCAGTAGTATAACTGGGACAGCGAATAACTATGGCTACACCTTC. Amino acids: CASSITGTANNYGYTF. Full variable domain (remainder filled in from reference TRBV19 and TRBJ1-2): DGGITQSPKYLFRKEGQNVTLSCEQNLNHDAMYWYRQDPGQGLRLIYYSQIVNDFQKGDIAEGYSVSREKKESFPLTVTSAQKNPTAFYLCASSITGTANNYGYTFGSGTRLTVV.